The clone carrying this TCR beta chain turned up a few times. No antigen is known for it. V lost 5 bases, J lost 3 bases, and 11 bases lay in between. Germline assignment: CDR1 SNHLY and CDR2 FYNNEI. The CDR3 contains 14 residues. Several immunoSEQ plates held equal portions of the genomic DNA taken from each subset. The data were produced by immunoSEQ multiplex PCR, yet TCRdb's version contains in-frame clones alone and is incomplete. Altogether about 2.1 million clones are present, about 93% being singletons, with the ten largest covering about 1.7%. These data belong to a study of shared clonotypes between healthy human individuals. Study observations and caveats: Roughly 4.6% of naive CD4 clonotypes were common to several donors.

CD45RO-negative, CCR7-selected cells formed the naive CD8 fraction, which excluded terminally differentiated effector memory CD45RA+ cells. This sequence was found in a man in his late teens or twenties in good health. Some clones in this sample may be carry-over from other donors' samples. The sample comprised naive CD8+ T cells from PBMCs. The chain uses TRBV2 and TRBJ2-4; D remains ambiguous. CDR3 sequence reads: CASSLPVGKNIQYF. DNA for the CDR3: TGTGCCAGCAGTCTCCCAGTGGGCAAAAACATTCAGTACTTC.